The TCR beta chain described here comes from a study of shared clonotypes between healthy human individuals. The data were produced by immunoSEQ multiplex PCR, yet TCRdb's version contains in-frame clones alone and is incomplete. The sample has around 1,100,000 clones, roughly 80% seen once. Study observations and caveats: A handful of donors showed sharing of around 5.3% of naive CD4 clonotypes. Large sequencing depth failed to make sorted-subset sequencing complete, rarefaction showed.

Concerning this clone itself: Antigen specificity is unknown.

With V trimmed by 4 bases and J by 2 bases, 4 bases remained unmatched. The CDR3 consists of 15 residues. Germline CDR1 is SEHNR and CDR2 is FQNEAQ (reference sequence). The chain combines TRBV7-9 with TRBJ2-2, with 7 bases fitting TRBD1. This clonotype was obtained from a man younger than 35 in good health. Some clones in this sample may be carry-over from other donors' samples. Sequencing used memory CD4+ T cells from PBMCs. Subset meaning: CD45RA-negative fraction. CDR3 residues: CASSSDRRNTGELFF. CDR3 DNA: TGTGCCAGCAGCTCGGACAGGAGAAACACCGGGGAGCTGTTTTTT. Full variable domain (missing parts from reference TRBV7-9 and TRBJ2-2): DTGVSQNPRHKITKRGQNVTFRCDPISEHNRLYWYRQTLGQGPEFLTYFQNEAQLEKSRLLSDRFSAERPKGSFSTLEIQRTEQGDSAMYLCASSSDRRNTGELFFGEGSRLTVL.